This entry describes one T cell receptor beta chain. This sample is part of a study of blood T cells in healthy people across ages. The authors ran a second PCR of 7 to 11 cycles using a sample-barcoded 5' primer and a J-beta primer mix. Every cDNA molecule carried a tag from a template-switch adaptor bearing 12 random nucleotides. TCRdb called the 5' RACE reads again in MiXCR, with one record for every CDR3 protein. Of about 1.4 million distinct CDR3 sequences listed, 45% to 70% are singletons. The CDR3 covers 17 residues. Germline lookup yields CDR1 DFQATT and CDR2 SNEGSKA (reference sequence). Between the trimmed V and J ends, which lost 5 bases and 5 bases, there was a span of 27 bases.

Sequencing input: blood. The source of this sequence is a man between 18 and 29 years old in good health. This rearrangement joins TRBV20-1 to TRBJ2-5; D not certain. CDR3 DNA: TGCAGTGCTTGCCCAGTTTCGTTAGCTAAGGCACTGGAGACCCAGTACTTC. Protein sequence: CSACPVSLAKALETQYF.